Described below is a single TCR beta chain sequence and its context. Its specificity is not known. This sample stems from a study of shared clonotypes between healthy human individuals. Study-wide results and caveats: Naive subsets generally had larger estimated richness than memory subsets. Enrolling few donors narrowed the genetic and exposure-history diversity that was represented.

Cells designated naive CD8 were CD45RO-negative and were positively selected for CCR7, with terminally differentiated effector memory CD45RA+ cells excluded. Researchers divided each subset's genomic DNA evenly across several immunoSEQ plates. Authors' analysis steps: Filtering differed because ImmunoSEQ produced junction-only sequences that carried no quality scores. Repertoires were generated with immunoSEQ multiplex PCR, while TCRdb's copy carries only in-frame clones and drops some. V and J calls and clone size come straight from that table; D and trimming were deduced from the DNA. The repertoire has 660,000 or so clones, approximately 96% of them found once; the top ten carry 0.11%. The TCR was taken from a woman under 40 in good health. The specimen was naive CD8+ T cells sorted from blood.

CDR3 DNA: TGTGCCAGCAGTTTGGGGGACAACACCTACGAGCAGTACTTC. Translated, it gives CASSLGDNTYEQYF. The chain is built from TRBV28 and TRBJ2-7; D is possibly TRBD1 (6 bases). The CDR3 spans 14 residues. V lost 3 bases and J 2 bases, leaving 11 bases between the germline ends. CDR1 and CDR2 (germline): MDHEN, SYDVKM.